This T cell receptor (beta chain) was identified during a study of CD8 T cells in ankylosing spondylitis. Preparation of TCR beta libraries was done by quantitative 5'-RACE with molecular barcodes. MiXCR, applied by TCRdb to the 5' RACE reads, yields one record per CDR3 protein. The profile covers around 890,000 distinct CDR3 sequences, with around 11% appearing a single time and less than 0.65% taken by the ten largest. As concerns this clonotype: Its antigen is unknown.

Overall study findings and caveats: About 8 highly homologous variants formed a TCR beta motif that appeared characteristic of ankylosing spondylitis blood. Earlier literature documents some of the motif variants in reactive arthritis synovial fluid and blood. According to the report, clones linked to the disease were significantly enriched in matched synovial fluid samples taken from ankylosing spondylitis patients.

This CDR3 spans 17 amino acids. V lost 1 base to trimming and J lost 4 bases, with 17 bases between them. Germline V gene sequence: CDR1 MNHEY, CDR2 SMNVEV (reference sequence). The rearrangement links TRBV27 to TRBJ1-5; maybe TRBD1 (6 bases). Input material: blood, either unsorted or a sorted T cell fraction (not recorded which). The sequence was obtained from a male donor with ankylosing spondylitis. DNA of the CDR3: TGTGCCAGCAGTTTATTTGGGGACACAATCGGTAATCAGCCCCAGCATTTT. Protein product: CASSLFGDTIGNQPQHF.